The 28 T cell receptor beta chains in this list originate from one sample, sequenced in a study of response to subunit inactivated influenza vaccine. TCRdb redid the calling of the RT-PCR reads with MiXCR, one entry per CDR3 protein. The sample has 250,000 to 350,000 distinct CDR3 sequences, approximately 23% seen once. The sequencing here drew on PBMCs from blood, taken about 20 months after vaccination. The receptors shown here come from a man aged 45 to 70 who received an inactivated influenza vaccine.

The rearrangement uses TRBV28 and TRBJ2-4, with 8 bases aligning to TRBD2. V was pared by 6 bases and J by 0 bases, with 7 bases of the junction left unmatched. This CDR3 spans 16 amino acids. Germline V lookup: CDR1 MDHEN, CDR2 SYDVKM. This CDR3 reads CASSPNLAGAKNIQYF. The CDR3 DNA sequence: TGTGCCAGCAGCCCTAATCTAGCGGGAGCCAAAAACATTCAGTACTTC.

This clonotype was recorded a few times. V and J are TRBV20-1 and TRBJ1-1; D is ambiguous. Trimming cost V 1 base and J 3 bases, with 3 bases left between them. The CDR3 spans 11 residues. CDR1 DFQATT and CDR2 SNEGSKA come from the germline V gene (reference sequence). CDR3 in DNA: TGCAGTGCTAGAGCGGACACTGAAGCTTTCTTT. Translation gives CSARADTEAFF.

This clonotype was detected only a few times. V and J are TRBV4-1 and TRBJ1-5; TRBD1 is a possible D gene (5 bases). Trimming shortened V by 0 bases and J by 1 base, and 10 bases separated the two germline ends. This CDR3 has 16 amino acids. Germline V lookup: CDR1 MGHRA, CDR2 YSYEKL. The CDR3 DNA reads as TGCGCCAGCAGCCAAGAACCAGGGTTAAGCAATCAGCCCCAGCATTTT. Translation gives CASSQEPGLSNQPQHF.

This chain joins TRBV20-1 and TRBJ1-3; tentatively, D is TRBD1 (5 bases). Germline-derived CDR1 and CDR2 are DFQATT and SNEGSKA (reference sequence). This CDR3 has 16 amino acids. The CDR3 DNA is TGCAGCGCCACAAATTCCGGGACTCAAACGGGAAACACCATATATTTT. Amino acids: CSATNSGTQTGNTIYF.

The sample holds a few counts of this clonotype. The chain employs TRBV4-2 and TRBJ2-5, with 7 bases matching TRBD1. CDR3 length: 14 residues. After removal of 4 bases from V and 5 bases from J, the junction contained 7 bases not matched to a gene. Germline CDR1 reads LGHNA; CDR2 reads YNFKEQ. Written as DNA, the CDR3 is TGTGCCAGCAGCCCACACAGGGGTTTCGAGACCCAGTACTTC. Amino acids: CASSPHRGFETQYF.

In DNA form, the CDR3 reads TGCGCCAGCAGCTTAGACGGACCGGGCGCTGAAGCTTTCTTT. Translation: CASSLDGPGAEAFF. This sequence joins TRBV5-1 and TRBJ1-1; unclear D gene. Germline V gives CDR1 SGHRS, CDR2 YFSETQ. The V end lost 2 bases, the J end lost 6 bases, and 14 bases lay between the germline ends. The CDR3 contains 14 residues.

The chain is built from TRBV20-1 and TRBJ2-1; a weak D match, TRBD1 (5 bases). Between the trimmed V and J ends, which lost 4 bases and 12 bases, there was a span of 16 bases. CDR1 is DFQATT and CDR2 is SNEGSKA in the germline V gene (reference sequence). The CDR3 is made up of 12 amino acids. The CDR3 DNA is TGCAGTGCTATGACAGCCACCTCTGGGCAGTTCTTC. It specifies CSAMTATSGQFF.

The chain employs TRBV3-1 and TRBJ2-4; 7 bases align to TRBD1. The CDR3 covers 17 residues. V was pared by 5 bases and J by 0 bases, with 10 bases of the junction left unmatched. Germline V gene sequence: CDR1 LGHDT, CDR2 YNNKEL (reference sequence). CDR3 residues: CASSYEGAPLAKNIQYF. CDR3 nucleotides: TGTGCCAGCAGCTATGAGGGGGCCCCCCTAGCCAAAAACATTCAGTACTTC.

This rearrangement joins TRBV3-1 to TRBJ1-2; D possibly corresponds to TRBD1 (5 bases). The V gene's germline CDR1 is LGHDT and CDR2 YNNKEL (reference sequence). The ends were cut back, 5 bases at V and 8 bases at J, with 15 bases in the middle. This CDR3 has 13 amino acids. DNA for the CDR3: TGTGCCAGCAGCTCCCGTGGGGCCGGAGGCTACACCTTC. It encodes CASSSRGAGGYTF.

The chain has TRBV20-1 and TRBJ2-1, with TRBD2 matching 7 bases. Looked up from germline, CDR1 is DFQATT and CDR2 is SNEGSKA (reference sequence). CDR3 length: 15 amino acids. J was trimmed by 0 bases and V by 1 base; bases with no gene match: 3. The CDR3 loop is CSARGGGSSYNEQFF. DNA of the CDR3: TGCAGTGCTAGAGGGGGCGGGAGCTCCTACAATGAGCAGTTCTTC.

This clonotype has ten or more counts. V and J are TRBV5-1 and TRBJ1-1; perhaps TRBD1 as D (5 bases). The CDR3 has 14 amino acids. Deletions cut 1 base from V and 4 bases from J, with 11 bases between. Germline values: CDR1 SGHRS, CDR2 YFSETQ. The CDR3, as DNA: TGCGCCAGCAGCTTGTTCGGGGGTGGCACTGAAGCTTTCTTT. Translated, it gives CASSLFGGGTEAFF.

This clonotype was seen a handful of times. The chain recombines TRBV5-1 with TRBJ1-1; the D is unclear. Trimming took off 0 bases at V and 6 bases at J, with 9 bases between the two ends. The germline gives CDR1 SGHRS, CDR2 YFSETQ. The CDR3 is made up of 13 amino acids. CDR3 nucleotides: TGCGCCAGCAGCTTGGGGGATGGGTCTGAAGCTTTCTTT. It is translated as CASSLGDGSEAFF.

Only a few counts were recorded for this clonotype. The chain links TRBV28 to TRBJ1-3, with no clear D. Germline CDR1 is MDHEN and CDR2 is SYDVKM. The CDR3 spans 17 residues. V was trimmed by 7 bases and J by 0 bases, leaving 19 bases between them. The CDR3 DNA sequence: TGTGCCAGCAATCATGGTCTGACCGGGGTCTCTGGAAACACCATATATTTT. It translates to CASNHGLTGVSGNTIYF.

The V gene is TRBV5-1, the J gene TRBJ2-2; perhaps TRBD2 as D (5 bases). Trimming took off 0 bases at V and 7 bases at J, with 10 bases between the two ends. The length of the CDR3 is 14 residues. CDR1 and CDR2 (germline): SGHRS, YFSETQ. CDR3 sequence (DNA): TGCGCCAGCAGCTTGGTACTAGTCGGCGGGGAGCTGTTTTTT. Its translation: CASSLVLVGGELFF.

The chain recombines TRBV5-1 with TRBJ1-4; 8 nucleotides line up with TRBD1. There are 15 residues in the CDR3. In germline, CDR1 is SGHRS, CDR2 YFSETQ. V lost 4 bases and J lost 4; bases outside the gene matches: 6. CDR3 protein: CASSLQGELNEKLFF. For the CDR3, the DNA is TGCGCCAGCAGCCTACAGGGGGAACTTAATGAAAAACTGTTTTTT.

In its sample, this clonotype was seen a few times. V is TRBV30 and J is TRBJ2-7, with D maybe TRBD1 (5 bases). Germline values: CDR1 GTSNPN, CDR2 SVGIG (reference sequence). Trimming shortened V by 3 bases and J by 3 bases, and 6 bases separated the two germline ends. CDR3 size: 11 residues. CDR3 DNA sequence: TGTGCCTGGAGGACAGACTACGAGCAGTACTTC. Amino acid sequence: CAWRTDYEQYF.

This clonotype has a handful of counts. The chain joins TRBV4-3 to TRBJ1-6; D is uncertain. CDR3 length equals 15 residues. V was shortened by 2 bases and J by 10 bases, with 15 bases between the two germline ends. Germline V lookup: CDR1 LGHNA, CDR2 YSLEER. The CDR3 DNA sequence: TGCGCCAGCAGCCAAATCCGAGGGCCCAACTCACCCCTCCACTTT. Protein: CASSQIRGPNSPLHF.

This rearrangement joins TRBV7-2 to TRBJ2-1, with TRBD2 matching 7 bases. The CDR3 spans 14 residues. With V trimmed by 5 bases and J by 5 bases, 6 bases remained unmatched. Germline CDR1 reads SGHTA; CDR2 reads FQGNSA. Written as DNA, the CDR3 is TGTGCCAGCAGCGGACTAGGGGTGGACAATGAGCAGTTCTTC. It translates to CASSGLGVDNEQFF.

This chain connects TRBV7-9 to TRBJ2-7; D call uncertain. CDR3 length: 14 amino acids. Trimming removed 2 bases from V and 7 bases from J, with 15 bases in between. CDR1 SEHNR and CDR2 FQNEAQ come from the germline V gene (reference sequence). The CDR3 DNA follows: TGTGCCAGCAGCTTACCCTGGCAGTCCTCGGAGCAGTACTTC. Encoded protein: CASSLPWQSSEQYF.

The chain employs TRBV7-8 and TRBJ1-4; tentatively, D is TRBD1 (5 bases). Trimming took 4 bases from V and 3 from J, leaving 18 bases between them. The CDR3 runs to 17 residues. Looked up from germline, CDR1 is SGHVS and CDR2 is FQNEAQ. For the CDR3, the DNA is TGTGCCAGCAGCTCTTTGGGGCAGCTACGGGCTAATGAAAAACTGTTTTTT. It is translated as CASSSLGQLRANEKLFF.

This clonotype came up a few times. This chain links TRBV30 with TRBJ1-2; D is unclear. Germline assignment: CDR1 GTSNPN and CDR2 SVGIG (reference sequence). The ends were cut back, 3 bases at V and 4 bases at J, with 9 bases in the middle. The CDR3 spans 12 residues. CDR3 nucleotide sequence: TGTGCCTGGAGGCCTTCAGGCTATGGCTACACCTTC. Its translation: CAWRPSGYGYTF.

The chain employs TRBV12-3 or TRBV12-4 and TRBJ2-1; the D gene is possibly TRBD2 (5 bases). The CDR3 consists of 16 residues. V was clipped by 3 bases and J by 4 bases, with 16 bases between them. The DNA of the CDR3 is TGTGCCAGCAGTTTCGGTCTATTAGCGACTTACAATGAGCAGTTCTTC. Its protein product is CASSFGLLATYNEQFF.

The chain uses TRBV29-1 and TRBJ2-7; tentative D call: TRBD1 (5 bases). CDR1 is SQVTM, CDR2 ANQGSEA, per germline. The CDR3 covers 13 residues. V lost 6 bases to trimming and J lost 4 bases, with 16 bases between them. The CDR3 nucleotides are TGCAGCGTGAAGTGGGGCACTTCTTACGAGCAGTACTTC. Its protein product is CSVKWGTSYEQYF.

The chain uses TRBV3-1 and TRBJ2-5, with 9 bases that match TRBD2. From germline, CDR1 is LGHDT and CDR2 YNNKEL (reference sequence). This CDR3 is 17 amino acids long. J was trimmed by 1 base and V by 0 bases; bases with no gene match: 6. The DNA of the CDR3 is TGTGCCAGCAGCCAAGATAAACTAGCGGGCCTCCAAGAGACCCAGTACTTC. It specifies CASSQDKLAGLQETQYF.

This clonotype was detected a few times. The CDR3 DNA reads as TGTGCCTGGAACAAACGCAATCAGCCCCAGCATTTT. Protein product: CAWNKRNQPQHF. The rearrangement uses TRBV30 and TRBJ1-5, with unresolved D. The CDR3 has 12 residues. Germline V CDR1 and CDR2: GTSNPN, SVGIG (reference sequence). The V end lost 4 bases, the J end lost 2 bases, and 6 bases lay between the germline ends.

This clonotype has ten or more counts. The chain is built from TRBV6-2 or TRBV6-3 and TRBJ1-5, with D perhaps matching TRBD1 (6 bases). Trimming removed 6 bases from V and 2 bases from J, with 14 bases in between. The germline gives CDR1 MNHEY, CDR2 SVGEGT. The CDR3 consists of 15 residues. CDR3 sequence (DNA): TGTGCCAGCAGAACAGGGTTTTATGGCAATCAGCCCCAGCATTTT. It specifies CASRTGFYGNQPQHF.

At least ten counts were recorded for this clonotype. This sequence joins TRBV27 and TRBJ1-1; no reliable D call. The ends were cut back, 2 bases at V and 0 bases at J, with 7 bases in the middle. CDR3 length equals 14 residues. Germline loops: CDR1 MNHEY, CDR2 SMNVEV (reference sequence). CDR3 residues: CASSLGTMNTEAFF. In DNA form, the CDR3 reads TGTGCCAGCAGTTTAGGCACTATGAACACTGAAGCTTTCTTT.

The V call is TRBV18, the J call TRBJ2-3; TRBD1 matches 7 bases. Per germline, CDR1 KGHSH and CDR2 LQKENI. With 4 bases clipped from V and 0 bases from J, the junction kept 16 bases outside the gene matches. The CDR3 totals 19 residues. The CDR3 coding sequence is TGTGCCAGCTCACGGCGGACAGTAGGACAGGCAACTAGCACAGATACGCAGTATTTT. Translation gives CASSRRTVGQATSTDTQYF.